The 18 T cell receptor beta chains given below trace back to one sample, sequenced in a study of blood T cells in healthy people across ages. The second PCR ran about 7 to 12 cycles with a sample-barcoded 5' primer and J-beta primers. TCRdb ran MiXCR on the 5' RACE reads and lists one entry per CDR3 protein. The sample carries 700,000 to 850,000 distinct CDR3 sequences, about 36% recorded once. The sequenced sample was blood. These receptor sequences come from a man between 18 and 29 years old in good health.

The J gene is TRBJ2-3, the V gene TRBV9; D may be TRBD1 (6 bases). From germline, CDR1 is SGDLS and CDR2 YYNGEE. This CDR3 has 15 amino acids. Deletions cut 4 bases from V and 5 bases from J, with 17 bases between. The CDR3 coding sequence is TGTGCCAGCAGCCCACAGGACAGCGGCGGAGATACGCAGTATTTT. Amino acid sequence: CASSPQDSGGDTQYF.

The rearrangement uses TRBV5-1 and TRBJ2-4, with D tentatively TRBD1 (6 bases). Near its end, the DNA agrees better with TRBJ2-7, so the J call may be wrong. This CDR3 region has 17 residues. Germline V gene sequence: CDR1 SGHRS, CDR2 YFSETQ. The CDR3 nucleotides are TGCGCCAGCAGCTTGGCGCCGTACAGGGCTCTCGGCTACGAGCAGTACTTC. Residues: CASSLAPYRALGYEQYF.

In this sample, this clonotype turned up a few times. For the CDR3, the DNA is TGTGCCAGCAGGGGGGACGGAGCTAGCACAGATACGCAGTATTTT. It is translated as CASRGDGASTDTQYF. The chain links TRBV12-3 or TRBV12-4 to TRBJ2-3; tentatively, D is TRBD1 or TRBD2 (5 bases each). The germline V and J ends were trimmed by 6 bases and 0 bases, with 13 bases remaining between them. The length of the CDR3 is 15 residues.

This chain uses TRBV7-9 with TRBJ2-5; D may be TRBD1 or TRBD2 (6 bases each). The V gene lost 5 bases and the J gene lost 5 bases, with 21 bases spanning the gap. Per the germline V gene, CDR1 is SEHNR and CDR2 is FQNEAQ (reference sequence). There are 16 residues in the CDR3. The CDR3 reads CASSPTISGAGETQYF. CDR3 in DNA: TGTGCCAGCAGCCCTACGATTTCGGGGGCCGGGGAGACCCAGTACTTC. Filled out from reference TRBV7-9 and TRBJ2-5, the complete variable domain reads DTGVSQNPRHKITKRGQNVTFRCDPISEHNRLYWYRQTLGQGPEFLTYFQNEAQLEKSRLLSDRFSAERPKGSFSTLEIQRTEQGDSAMYLCASSPTISGAGETQYFGPGTRLLVL.

This sequence joins TRBV18 and TRBJ1-2; maybe TRBD1 (5 bases). This CDR3 is 14 amino acids long. Trimming shortened V by 2 bases and J by 3 bases, and 10 bases separated the two germline ends. Looked up from germline, CDR1 is KGHSH and CDR2 is LQKENI. CDR3 in amino acids: CASSPSGIDYGYTF. DNA for the CDR3: TGTGCCAGCTCACCATCAGGGATAGACTATGGCTACACCTTC.

The chain couples TRBV6-5 to TRBJ1-2; tentatively, D is TRBD1 (5 bases). Germline V gene data show CDR1 as MNHEY and CDR2 as SVGAGI. Trimming took off 6 bases at V and 5 bases at J, with 16 bases between the two ends. The CDR3 is made up of 14 amino acids. The CDR3 coding sequence is TGTGCCAGCAGCTTGGGACCGAGGATGTATGGCTACACCTTC. This sequence encodes CASSLGPRMYGYTF.

This clonotype was seen at least ten times. J is TRBJ1-6 and V is TRBV7-3; tentative D call: TRBD1 (5 bases). Germline V gives CDR1 SGHTA, CDR2 FQGTGA. V was pared by 5 bases and J by 6 bases, with 8 bases between. The CDR3 extends over 13 amino acids. CDR3 nucleotides: TGTGCCAGCAGCCGGGACCTTAATTCACCCCTCCACTTT. Translated, it gives CASSRDLNSPLHF.

This clonotype was counted between two and nine times. The V gene is TRBV20-1, the J gene TRBJ1-1, with 9 bases aligning to TRBD1. The J segment lost 1 base and the V segment lost 6 bases, leaving 9 bases of the junction unmatched. The CDR3 extends over 15 amino acids. CDR1 is DFQATT and CDR2 is SNEGSKA in the germline V gene (reference sequence). CDR3 sequence reads: CSARDRAGRNTEAFF. The CDR3 nucleotides are TGCAGTGCGAGGGACAGGGCTGGTAGGAACACTGAAGCTTTCTTT.

The genes are TRBV7-2 and TRBJ1-6; possibly TRBD1 for D (6 bases). Germline-derived CDR1 and CDR2 are SGHTA and FQGNSA. CDR3 length: 14 amino acids. The germline V and J ends were trimmed by 6 bases and 6 bases, with 12 bases remaining between them. The chain's CDR3 is CASRGGALNSPLHF. The CDR3 DNA sequence: TGTGCCAGCAGAGGGGGTGCCCTTAATTCACCCCTCCACTTT.

In the case of this clonotype: A single base separates this from a much larger clone, so it may be a read error. The rearrangement uses TRBV29-1 and TRBJ2-1; D assignment may be TRBD1 or TRBD2 (5 bases each). The ends were cut back, 6 bases at V and 8 bases at J, with 20 bases in the middle. This CDR3 has 14 residues. Per germline, CDR1 SQVTM and CDR2 ANQGSEA. The CDR3 DNA sequence: TGCAGCGTCTCCGGGGCTGGCAGGGAAGATGAGCAGTTCTTC. Protein product: CSVSGAGREDEQFF.

The V and J genes are TRBV6-2 or TRBV6-3 and TRBJ2-7, with unresolved D. With 6 bases removed from V and 7 bases from J, the gap between germline ends came to 16 bases. Germline CDR1 is MNHEY and CDR2 is SVGEGT. The CDR3 is 13 amino acids. The CDR3 DNA reads TGTGCCAGCAGCCCATGGTGGGTCGGTGAGCAGTACTTC. Protein: CASSPWWVGEQYF.

This clonotype was counted a few times. This sequence joins TRBV25-1 and TRBJ1-1; 7 bases are shared with TRBD1. The CDR3 has 13 amino acids. The J segment lost 6 bases and the V segment lost 7 bases, leaving 8 bases of the junction unmatched. Looked up from germline, CDR1 is MGHDK and CDR2 is SYGVNS. CDR3 in amino acids: CASKETGTSEAFF. The CDR3 nucleotides read TGTGCCAGCAAGGAGACAGGGACGTCTGAAGCTTTCTTT. The whole variable domain, remainder taken from reference TRBV25-1 and TRBJ1-1, is EADIYQTPRYLVIGTGKKITLECSQTMGHDKMYWYQQDPGMELHLIHYSYGVNSTEKGDLSSESTVSRIRTEHFPLTLESARPSHTSQYLCASKETGTSEAFFGQGTRLTVV.

A few counts support this clonotype. The chain couples TRBV2 to TRBJ1-2, with TRBD1 matching over 7 bases. The CDR3 covers 13 residues. J gave up 6 bases and V 1 base, and 2 bases lay outside the gene matches. The germline V gene encodes CDR1 SNHLY and CDR2 FYNNEI. The DNA of the CDR3 is TGTGCCAGCAGTGAAGGCAGGGGGAATGGCTACACCTTC. Translation gives CASSEGRGNGYTF.

This clonotype was observed a handful of times. The rearrangement joins TRBV14 to TRBJ1-2; 8 nucleotides line up with TRBD1. The V segment lost 4 bases and the J segment 3 bases; nucleotides outside the gene matches: 7. The germline gives CDR1 SGHDN, CDR2 FVKESK. There are 15 residues in the CDR3. The CDR3: CASSPWTGPDYGYTF. CDR3 coding DNA: TGTGCCAGCAGCCCGTGGACAGGGCCGGACTATGGCTACACCTTC.

The chain is built from TRBV7-9 and TRBJ1-2; 7 bases map to TRBD1. The V gene's germline CDR1 is SEHNR and CDR2 FQNEAQ (reference sequence). This CDR3 has 16 amino acids. With V trimmed by 4 bases and J by 2 bases, 10 bases remained unmatched. CDR3 residues: CASSSRGGQPNYGYTF. CDR3 DNA: TGTGCCAGCAGCTCTAGAGGGGGACAGCCAAACTATGGCTACACCTTC.

The genes are TRBV3-1 and TRBJ2-3, with D perhaps assigned TRBD1 or TRBD2 (6 bases each). CDR3 length equals 14 residues. Deletions cut 2 bases from V and 4 bases from J, with 10 bases between. Germline loops: CDR1 LGHDT, CDR2 YNNKEL (reference sequence). CDR3 sequence reads: CASSQQGRSDTQYF. The DNA for the CDR3 is TGTGCCAGCAGCCAACAGGGGAGGTCAGATACGCAGTATTTT.

As to this clonotype: Mismatch with germline at one junction end may stem from a read error. The rearrangement joins TRBV12-3 or TRBV12-4 to TRBJ2-7; D is uncertain. CDR3 length: 12 residues. The CDR3 region has the DNA TGTGTCAGCAGTTGGGATTACTACGAGCAGTACTTC. Amino acids: CVSSWDYYEQYF.

This clonotype was detected a few times. The chain carries TRBV7-9 and TRBJ2-7; 8 positions agree with TRBD1. Germline V gene lookup returns CDR1 SEHNR and CDR2 FQNEAQ (reference sequence). The CDR3 length is 16 residues. After removal of 5 bases from V and 0 bases from J, the junction contained 9 bases not matched to a gene. CDR3 bases: TGTGCCAGCAGCCGACTGGGACAGGTTATCTCCTACGAGCAGTACTTC. Translating it yields CASSRLGQVISYEQYF.